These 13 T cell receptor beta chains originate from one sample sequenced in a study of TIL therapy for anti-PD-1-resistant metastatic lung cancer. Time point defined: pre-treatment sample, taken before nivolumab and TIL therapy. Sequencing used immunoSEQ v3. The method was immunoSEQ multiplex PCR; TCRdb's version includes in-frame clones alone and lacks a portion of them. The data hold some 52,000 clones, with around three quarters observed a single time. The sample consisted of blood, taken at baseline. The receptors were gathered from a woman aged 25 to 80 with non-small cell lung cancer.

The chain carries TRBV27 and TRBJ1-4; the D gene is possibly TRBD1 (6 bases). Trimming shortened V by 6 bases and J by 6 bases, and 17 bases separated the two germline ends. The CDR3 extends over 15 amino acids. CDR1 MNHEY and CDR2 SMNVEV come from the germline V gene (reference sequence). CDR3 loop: CASRTNRARDEKLFF. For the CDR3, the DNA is TGTGCCAGCAGGACGAACAGGGCCCGGGATGAAAAACTGTTTTTT.

The CDR3 loop is CASRETPVRVEYF. CDR3 sequence (DNA): TGTGCCAGCAGGGAGACACCCGTCAGGGTGGAGTACTTC. The gene calls are TRBV2 and TRBJ2-7, with D tentatively TRBD1 (5 bases). The CDR3 has 13 amino acids. Trimming removed 6 bases at V and 11 bases at J, with 20 bases between. Germline CDR1 and CDR2: SNHLY and FYNNEI.

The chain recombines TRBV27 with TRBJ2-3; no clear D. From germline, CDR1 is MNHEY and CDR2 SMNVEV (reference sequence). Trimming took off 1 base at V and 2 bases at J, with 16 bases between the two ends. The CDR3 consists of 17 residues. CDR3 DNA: TGTGCCAGCAGTTTATTGCGTGTAGGTGGGCTCACAGATACGCAGTATTTT. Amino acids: CASSLLRVGGLTDTQYF.

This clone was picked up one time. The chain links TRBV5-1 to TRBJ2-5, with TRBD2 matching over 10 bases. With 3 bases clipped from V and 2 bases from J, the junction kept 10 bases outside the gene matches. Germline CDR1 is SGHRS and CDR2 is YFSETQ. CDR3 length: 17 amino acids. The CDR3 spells CASSWGLAGAFQETQYF. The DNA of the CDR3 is TGCGCCAGCAGCTGGGGGCTAGCGGGAGCCTTTCAAGAGACCCAGTACTTC.

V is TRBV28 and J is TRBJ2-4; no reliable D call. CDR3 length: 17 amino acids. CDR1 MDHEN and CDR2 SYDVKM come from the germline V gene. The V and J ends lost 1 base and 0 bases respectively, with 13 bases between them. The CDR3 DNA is TGTGCCAGCAGTTTATACCCTCCGGCTCTAGCCAAAAACATTCAGTACTTC. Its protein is CASSLYPPALAKNIQYF.

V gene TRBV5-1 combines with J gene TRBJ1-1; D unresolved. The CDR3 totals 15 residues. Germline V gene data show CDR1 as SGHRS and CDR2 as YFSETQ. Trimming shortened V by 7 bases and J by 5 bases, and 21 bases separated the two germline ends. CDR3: CASPLRARVYTEAFF. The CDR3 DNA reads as TGCGCCAGCCCCCTCCGGGCGCGGGTATATACTGAAGCTTTCTTT.

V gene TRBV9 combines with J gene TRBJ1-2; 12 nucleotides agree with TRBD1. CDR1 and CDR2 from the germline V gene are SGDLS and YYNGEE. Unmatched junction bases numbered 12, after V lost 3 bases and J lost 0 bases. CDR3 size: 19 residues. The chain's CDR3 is CASSGSPRDRGLANYGYTF. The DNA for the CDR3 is TGTGCCAGCAGCGGATCCCCCCGGGACAGGGGGCTAGCTAACTATGGCTACACCTTC.

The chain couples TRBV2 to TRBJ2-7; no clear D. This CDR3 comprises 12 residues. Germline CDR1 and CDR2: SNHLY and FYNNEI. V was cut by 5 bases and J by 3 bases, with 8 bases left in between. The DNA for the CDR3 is TGTGCCAGCAGTACGGTTCTCTACGAGCAGTACTTC. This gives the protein CASSTVLYEQYF.

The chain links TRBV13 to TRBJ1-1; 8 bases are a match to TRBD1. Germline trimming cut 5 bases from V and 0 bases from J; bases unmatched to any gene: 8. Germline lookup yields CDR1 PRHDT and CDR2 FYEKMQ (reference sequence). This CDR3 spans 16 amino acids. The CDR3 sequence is CASSPRTGLMNTEAFF. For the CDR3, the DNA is TGTGCCAGCAGCCCTAGGACAGGGCTTATGAACACTGAAGCTTTCTTT.

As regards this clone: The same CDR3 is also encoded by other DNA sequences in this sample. The CDR3 reads CSADSSYNEQFF. The DNA of the CDR3 is TGCAGCGCGGACAGTTCCTACAATGAGCAGTTCTTC. The chain uses TRBV29-1 and TRBJ2-1; perhaps TRBD1 as D (6 bases). V shed 7 bases and J shed 1 base, with 8 bases lying between them. CDR3 size: 12 residues. CDR1 is SQVTM, CDR2 ANQGSEA, per germline.

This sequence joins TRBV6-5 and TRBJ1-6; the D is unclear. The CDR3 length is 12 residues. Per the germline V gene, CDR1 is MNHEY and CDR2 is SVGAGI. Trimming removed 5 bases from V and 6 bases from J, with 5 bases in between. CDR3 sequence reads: CASSRSNSPLHF. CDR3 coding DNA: TGTGCCAGCAGTCGGAGTAATTCACCCCTCCACTTT.

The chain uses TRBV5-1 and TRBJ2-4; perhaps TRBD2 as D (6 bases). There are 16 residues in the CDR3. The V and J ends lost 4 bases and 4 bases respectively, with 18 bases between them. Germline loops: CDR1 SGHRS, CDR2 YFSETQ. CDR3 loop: CASSPEGLSPKNIQYF. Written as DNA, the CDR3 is TGCGCCAGCAGCCCAGAGGGACTCTCCCCGAAAAACATTCAGTACTTC. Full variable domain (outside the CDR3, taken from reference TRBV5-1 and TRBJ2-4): KAGVTQTPRYLIKTRGQQVTLSCSPISGHRSVSWYQQTPGQGLQFLFEYFSETQRNKGNFPGRFSGRQFSNSRSEMNVSTLELGDSALYLCASSPEGLSPKNIQYFGAGTRLSVL.

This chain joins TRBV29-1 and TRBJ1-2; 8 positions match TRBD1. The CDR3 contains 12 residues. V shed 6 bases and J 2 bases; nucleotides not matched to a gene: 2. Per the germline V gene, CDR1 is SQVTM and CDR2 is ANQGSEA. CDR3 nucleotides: TGCAGCGTGGGGACAGGAAACTATGGCTACACCTTC. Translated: CSVGTGNYGYTF.